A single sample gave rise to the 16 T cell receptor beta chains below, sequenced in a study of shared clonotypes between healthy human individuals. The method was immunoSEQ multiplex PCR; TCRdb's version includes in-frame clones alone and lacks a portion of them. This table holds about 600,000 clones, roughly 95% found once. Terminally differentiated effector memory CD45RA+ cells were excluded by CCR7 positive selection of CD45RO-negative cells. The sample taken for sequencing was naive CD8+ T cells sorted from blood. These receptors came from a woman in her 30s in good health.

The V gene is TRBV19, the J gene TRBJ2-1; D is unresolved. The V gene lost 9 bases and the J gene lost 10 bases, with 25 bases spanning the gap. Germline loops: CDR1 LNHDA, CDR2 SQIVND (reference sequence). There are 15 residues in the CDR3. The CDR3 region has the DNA TGTGCCAGCCGTCCCCCCGGACGCGGCGTGGGGGAGCAGTTCTTC. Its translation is CASRPPGRGVGEQFF. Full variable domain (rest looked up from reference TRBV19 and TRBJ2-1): DGGITQSPKYLFRKEGQNVTLSCEQNLNHDAMYWYRQDPGQGLRLIYYSQIVNDFQKGDIAEGYSVSREKKESFPLTVTSAQKNPTAFYLCASRPPGRGVGEQFFGPGTRLTVL.

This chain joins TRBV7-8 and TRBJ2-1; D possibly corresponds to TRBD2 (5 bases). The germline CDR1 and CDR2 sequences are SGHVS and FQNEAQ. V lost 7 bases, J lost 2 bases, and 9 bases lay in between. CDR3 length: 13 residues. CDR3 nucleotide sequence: TGTGCCAGCACGGGGAATACCTACAATGAGCAGTTCTTC. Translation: CASTGNTYNEQFF. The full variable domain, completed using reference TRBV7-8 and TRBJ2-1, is GAGVSQSPRYKVAKRGQDVALRCDPISGHVSLFWYQQALGQGPEFLTYFQNEAQLDKSGLPSDRFFAERPEGSVSTLKIQRTQQEDSAVYLCASTGNTYNEQFFGPGTRLTVL.

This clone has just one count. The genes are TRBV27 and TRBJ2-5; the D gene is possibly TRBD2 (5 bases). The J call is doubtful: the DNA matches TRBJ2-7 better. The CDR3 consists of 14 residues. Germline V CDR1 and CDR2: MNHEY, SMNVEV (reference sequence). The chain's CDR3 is CASSPQGSVYEQYF. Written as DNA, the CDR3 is TGTGCCAGCAGCCCCCAAGGGAGTGTGTACGAGCAGTACTTC.

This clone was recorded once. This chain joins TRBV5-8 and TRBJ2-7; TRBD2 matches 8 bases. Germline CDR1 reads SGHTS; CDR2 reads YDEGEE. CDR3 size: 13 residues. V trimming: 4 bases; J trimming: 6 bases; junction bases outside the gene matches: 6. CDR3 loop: CASSPGLASEQYF. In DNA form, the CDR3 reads TGTGCCAGCAGCCCTGGACTAGCAAGCGAGCAGTACTTC.

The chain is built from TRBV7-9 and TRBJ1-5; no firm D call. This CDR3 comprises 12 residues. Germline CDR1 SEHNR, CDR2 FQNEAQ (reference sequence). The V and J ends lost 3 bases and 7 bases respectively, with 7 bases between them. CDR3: CASSLGQQPQHF. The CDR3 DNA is TGTGCCAGCAGCTTGGGCCAGCAGCCCCAGCATTTT.

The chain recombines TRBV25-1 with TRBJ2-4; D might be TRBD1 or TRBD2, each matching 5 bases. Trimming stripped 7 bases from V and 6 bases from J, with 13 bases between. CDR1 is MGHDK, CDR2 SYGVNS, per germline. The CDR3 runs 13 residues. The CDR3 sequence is CASTGTDRNIQYF. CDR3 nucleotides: TGTGCCAGCACCGGGACGGACCGAAACATTCAGTACTTC.

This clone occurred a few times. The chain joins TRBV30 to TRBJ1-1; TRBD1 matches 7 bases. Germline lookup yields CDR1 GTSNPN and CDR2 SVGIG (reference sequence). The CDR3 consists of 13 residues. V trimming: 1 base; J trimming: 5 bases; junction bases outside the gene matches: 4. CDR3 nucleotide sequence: TGTGCCTGGAGTGACGACAGGGCGACTGAAGCTTTCTTT. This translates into CAWSDDRATEAFF. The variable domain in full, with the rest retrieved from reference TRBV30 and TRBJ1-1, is SQTIHQWPATLVQPVGSPLSLECTVEGTSNPNLYWYRQAAGRGLQLLFYSVGIGQISSEVPQNLSASRPQDRQFILSSKKLLLSDSGFYLCAWSDDRATEAFFGQGTRLTVV.

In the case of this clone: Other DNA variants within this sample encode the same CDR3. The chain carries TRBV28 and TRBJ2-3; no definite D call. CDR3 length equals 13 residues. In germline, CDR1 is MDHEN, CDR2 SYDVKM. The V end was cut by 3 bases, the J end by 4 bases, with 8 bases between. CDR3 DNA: TGTGCCAGCAGTTTCCGTGTGGCAGATACGCAGTATTTT. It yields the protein CASSFRVADTQYF.

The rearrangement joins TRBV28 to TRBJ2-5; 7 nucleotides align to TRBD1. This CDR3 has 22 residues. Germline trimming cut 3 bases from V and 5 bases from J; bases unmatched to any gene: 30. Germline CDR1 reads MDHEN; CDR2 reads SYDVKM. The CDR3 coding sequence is TGTGCCAGCAGTTTTACAGGGGCCGTCTCCCTCTTTGGCGGAACTGAGGGGGAGACCCAGTACTTC. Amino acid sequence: CASSFTGAVSLFGGTEGETQYF.

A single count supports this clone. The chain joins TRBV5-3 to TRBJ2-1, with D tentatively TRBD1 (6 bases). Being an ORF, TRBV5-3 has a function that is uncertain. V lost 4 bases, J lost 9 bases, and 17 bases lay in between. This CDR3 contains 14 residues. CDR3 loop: CARSPSQGNSEQFF. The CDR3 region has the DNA TGTGCCAGAAGCCCATCGCAGGGGAACAGTGAGCAGTTCTTC.

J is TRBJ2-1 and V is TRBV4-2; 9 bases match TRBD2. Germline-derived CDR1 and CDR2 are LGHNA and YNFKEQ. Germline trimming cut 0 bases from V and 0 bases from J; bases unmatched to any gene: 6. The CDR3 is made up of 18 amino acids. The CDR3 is CASSQDRGSGGSYNEQFF. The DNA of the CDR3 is TGTGCCAGCAGCCAAGATCGCGGTAGCGGGGGCTCCTACAATGAGCAGTTCTTC.

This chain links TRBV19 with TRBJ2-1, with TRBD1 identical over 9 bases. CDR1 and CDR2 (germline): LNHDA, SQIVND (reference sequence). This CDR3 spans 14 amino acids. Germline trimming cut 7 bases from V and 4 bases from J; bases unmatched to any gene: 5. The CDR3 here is CASNTGGAYNEQFF. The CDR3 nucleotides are TGTGCCAGTAATACAGGGGGCGCTTACAATGAGCAGTTCTTC.

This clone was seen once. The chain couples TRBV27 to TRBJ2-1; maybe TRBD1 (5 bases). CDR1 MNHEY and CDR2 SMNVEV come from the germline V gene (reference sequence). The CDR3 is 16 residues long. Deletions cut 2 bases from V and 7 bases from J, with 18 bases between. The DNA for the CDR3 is TGTGCCAGCAGTTTAATGCCGTCGGCAGGGTCAAATGAGCAGTTCTTC. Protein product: CASSLMPSAGSNEQFF.

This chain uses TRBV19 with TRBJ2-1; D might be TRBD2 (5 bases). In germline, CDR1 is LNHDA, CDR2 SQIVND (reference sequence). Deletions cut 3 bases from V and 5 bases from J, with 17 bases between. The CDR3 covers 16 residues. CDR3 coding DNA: TGTGCCAGTAGTATCTTGGCGTTAGCGAACAACAATGAGCAGTTCTTC. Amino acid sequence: CASSILALANNNEQFF.

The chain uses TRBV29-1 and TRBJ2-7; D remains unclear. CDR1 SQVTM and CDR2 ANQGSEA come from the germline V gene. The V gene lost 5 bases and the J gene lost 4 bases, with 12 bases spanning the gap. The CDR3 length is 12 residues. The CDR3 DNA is TGCAGCGTTTTCGGTAACGAGTACGAGCAGTACTTC. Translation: CSVFGNEYEQYF.

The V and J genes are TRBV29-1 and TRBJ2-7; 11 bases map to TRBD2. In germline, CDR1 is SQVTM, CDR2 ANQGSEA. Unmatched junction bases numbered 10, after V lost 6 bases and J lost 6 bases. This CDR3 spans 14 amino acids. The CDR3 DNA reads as TGCAGCGTCGTCCCTACTAGCGGGAGTGGCGAGCAGTACTTC. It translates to CSVVPTSGSGEQYF.